The entry below gives a single T cell receptor beta chain sequence along with its context. This clone was seen at least ten times. The target of this receptor is not known. Nothing much larger sits one base from this clone, and base qualities are not available. The data belong to a study of control samples from healthy donors and cancer patients (dated by TCRdb to 2020 to 2022). The CDR3, cysteine through phenylalanine, is 13 amino acids long. Only the CDR3 portion is preserved as DNA: 39 bases, with reading frame beginning at the first base. The V end loses 1 base and the J end loses 2 bases, and a stretch of 4 bases separates them. The germline V gene sets CDR1 to MNHEY and CDR2 to SVGAGI. The method behind the library was the immunoSEQ multiplex PCR assay. TCRdb took this table from immuneACCESS and kept in-frame rearrangements with V and J called. Such tables lack part of the clones; where checked against another copy, unresolved V genes explain under half of the gap, and the rest is unexplained. Here the sample has around 170,000 clones; 88% occur a single time. Nearly 5% of the sample is held by the ten biggest clonotypes.

This clonotype was sampled from a woman in her twenties or thirties in good health. The sample was blood. The chain couples TRBV6-5 to TRBJ2-3; confidence is insufficient to name the D gene. The CDR3 reads as follows: CASSYYNTDTQYF. The DNA sequence is given as TGTGCCAGCAGTTACTACAACACAGATACGCAGTATTTT.